The table lists the clone carrying this T cell receptor beta chain with many counts. There were TCR beta CDR3 regions amplified from RNA transcripts. In the first-round RT-PCR of the TCR CDR3, the HTBI primer set was used. TCRdb independently ran MiXCR on the multiplex PCR reads; one entry per CDR3 protein. Of roughly 750,000 distinct CDR3 sequences listed, less than 20% were seen once; the top ten hold 8.4%. Germline CDR1 SEHNR, CDR2 FQNEAQ (reference sequence). The CDR3 loop spans 12 amino acids. V was pared by 5 bases and J by 9 bases, with 3 bases of the junction left unmatched. The data stem from a study of T cells in Graves' hyperthyroidism and ophthalmopathy.

The V and J genes are TRBV7-9 and TRBJ2-7, with 11 bases matching TRBD1. The clonotype originates from a man between 18 and 35 years old with Graves' hyperthyroidism. The material sequenced was blood. The chain's CDR3 is CASSRTGGAQYF. CDR3 nucleotides: TGTGCCAGCAGCCGGACAGGGGGCGCGCAGTACTTC.